A single sample gave rise to the 10 T cell receptor beta chains below, sequenced in a study of low-dose radiotherapy and immunotherapy resistance in tumors. TRAV- and TRBV-specific primers primed first-strand cDNA, covering alpha and beta chains. With a V-primer adapter and a constant-region primer, TCRs were amplified for roughly 21 PCR cycles. TCRdb independently ran MiXCR on the reads; one entry per CDR3 protein. The top ten hold approximately 3.7% of the sample, which has 35,000 to 45,000 distinct CDR3 sequences, less than 40% seen once. As to time point: before trial treatment. The material sequenced was PBMCs, taken before treatment. These receptors were collected from a male donor with gallbladder cancer.

The chain is built from TRBV12-3 or TRBV12-4 and TRBJ2-2; D gene unclear. Trimming stripped 3 bases from V and 2 bases from J, with 13 bases between. The CDR3 length is 16 residues. The CDR3 DNA is TGTGCCAGCAGTTTTATTGCAGGTCGTAACACCGGGGAGCTGTTTTTT. Amino acids: CASSFIAGRNTGELFF.

This clonotype was seen repeatedly, ten times or more. The V and J genes are TRBV6-1 and TRBJ2-3; 12 positions match TRBD1. This CDR3 contains 22 residues. Germline trimming cut 0 bases from V and 5 bases from J; bases unmatched to any gene: 21. Per germline, CDR1 MNHNS and CDR2 SASEGT. CDR3 sequence (DNA): TGTGCCAGCAGTGAAGCGAGGGGACAGGGGGCGAGTATTAGCGGGAGTAGAGATACGCAGTATTTT. Translated, it gives CASSEARGQGASISGSRDTQYF.

At least ten counts were recorded for this clonotype. This chain joins TRBV9 and TRBJ2-7; 9 nucleotides agree with TRBD1. J was trimmed by 5 bases and V by 2 bases; bases with no gene match: 11. CDR1 is SGDLS and CDR2 is YYNGEE in the germline V gene. There are 16 residues in the CDR3. CDR3 sequence (DNA): TGTGCCAGCAGCGTTACCCCCGGACAGGGGATCGACGAGCAGTACTTC. Protein: CASSVTPGQGIDEQYF.

This clonotype was found many times. The chain joins TRBV9 to TRBJ2-7, with D unresolved. The CDR3 has 14 residues. Trimming removed 0 bases from V and 5 bases from J, with 12 bases in between. The germline gives CDR1 SGDLS, CDR2 YYNGEE. In DNA, the CDR3 is TGTGCCAGCAGCGTAGCGGTCGCCGGAGACGAGCAGTACTTC. Its translation is CASSVAVAGDEQYF.

This clonotype was counted many times. The chain carries TRBV27 and TRBJ1-2, with D maybe TRBD1 (5 bases). Trimming pared 0 bases from V and 2 bases from J, leaving 10 bases between. This CDR3 contains 15 residues. Germline assignment: CDR1 MNHEY and CDR2 SMNVEV (reference sequence). This chain's CDR3 is CASSLSGETNYGYTF. CDR3 sequence (DNA): TGTGCCAGCAGTTTATCGGGGGAAACGAACTATGGCTACACCTTC.

There are many counts of this clonotype. This sequence joins TRBV6-5 and TRBJ1-1; TRBD1 matches 8 bases. The CDR3 length is 16 residues. Germline V CDR1 and CDR2: MNHEY, SVGAGI. Unmatched junction bases numbered 15, after V lost 6 bases and J lost 6 bases. CDR3 nucleotides: TGTGCCAGCAGCCGTGGACAGGGTGGTGTTCTCGCTGAAGCTTTCTTT. It translates to CASSRGQGGVLAEAFF.

As to this clonotype: One base separates it from a far larger clone, so it is likely a read error. This chain links TRBV15 with TRBJ2-5, with a weak D call TRBD2 (5 bases). CDR1 is LNHNV, CDR2 YYDKDF, per germline (reference sequence). The CDR3 runs 14 residues. V was trimmed by 9 bases and J by 11 bases, leaving 25 bases between them. For the CDR3, the DNA is TGTGCCACACGACGAGGGAAGGTCTACAATGAGCAGTACTTC. Protein product: CATRRGKVYNEQYF.

The J gene is TRBJ1-4, the V gene TRBV28; possibly TRBD1 for D (5 bases). Trimming took off 7 bases at V and 2 bases at J, with 14 bases between the two ends. This CDR3 has 15 residues. In germline, CDR1 is MDHEN, CDR2 SYDVKM. CDR3 DNA: TGTGCCAGCAAAATGCAGGGTGCTACTAATGAAAAACTGTTTTTT. As protein: CASKMQGATNEKLFF. Full variable domain (missing parts from reference TRBV28 and TRBJ1-4): DVKVTQSSRYLVKRTGEKVFLECVQDMDHENMFWYRQDPGLGLRLIYFSYDVKMKEKGDIPEGYSVSREKKERFSLILESASTNQTSMYLCASKMQGATNEKLFFGSGTQLSVL.

In this sample, this clonotype turned up many times. The chain links TRBV10-3 to TRBJ1-5; D possibly corresponds to TRBD1 (6 bases). The CDR3 is made up of 12 amino acids. Per germline, CDR1 ENHRY and CDR2 SYGVKD. Trimming cost V 11 bases and J 5 bases, with 13 bases left between them. For the CDR3, the DNA is TGTGCCCATAGGGGGGAAGATCAGCCCCAGCATTTT. It yields the protein CAHRGEDQPQHF.

As regards this clonotype: No conserved phenylalanine or tryptophan is present at the end of the CDR3, so a read error is the likely explanation. The CDR3 protein is CASSVGLAGEQYS. The CDR3 nucleotides read TGTGCCAGCAGCGTGGGACTAGCTGGGGAGCAGTACTCC. The chain carries TRBV3-1 and TRBJ2-7, with TRBD2 identical over 9 bases. This CDR3 region has 13 residues. Looked up from germline, CDR1 is LGHDT and CDR2 is YNNKEL (reference sequence). V shed 5 bases, J shed 7 bases, and the junction held 6 bases outside the gene matches.